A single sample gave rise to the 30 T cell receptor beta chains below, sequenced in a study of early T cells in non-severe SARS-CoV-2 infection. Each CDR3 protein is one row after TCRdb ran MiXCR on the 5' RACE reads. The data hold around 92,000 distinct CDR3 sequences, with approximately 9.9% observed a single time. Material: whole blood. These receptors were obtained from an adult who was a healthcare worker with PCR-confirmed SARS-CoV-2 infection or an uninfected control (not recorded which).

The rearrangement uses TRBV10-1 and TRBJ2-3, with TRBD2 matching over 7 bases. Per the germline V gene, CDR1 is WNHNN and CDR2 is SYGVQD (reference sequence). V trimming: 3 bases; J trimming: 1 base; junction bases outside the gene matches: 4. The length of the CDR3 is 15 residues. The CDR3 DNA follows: TGCGCCAGCAGTGACAGGGCGGGAGGCACAGATACGCAGTATTTT. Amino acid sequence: CASSDRAGGTDTQYF.

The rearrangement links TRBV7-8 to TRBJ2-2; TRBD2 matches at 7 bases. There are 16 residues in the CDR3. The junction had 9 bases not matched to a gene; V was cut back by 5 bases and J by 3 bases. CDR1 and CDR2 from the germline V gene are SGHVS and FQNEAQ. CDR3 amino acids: CASSPRPGRDTGELFF. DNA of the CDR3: TGTGCCAGCAGCCCACGTCCGGGGAGGGACACCGGGGAGCTGTTTTTT.

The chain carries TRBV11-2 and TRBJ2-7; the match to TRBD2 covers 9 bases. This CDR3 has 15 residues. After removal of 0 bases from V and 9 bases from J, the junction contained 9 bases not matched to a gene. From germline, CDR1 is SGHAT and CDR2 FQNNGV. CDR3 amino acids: CASSLDGGLALGQYF. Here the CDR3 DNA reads TGTGCCAGCAGCTTAGATGGCGGACTAGCGCTAGGGCAGTACTTC. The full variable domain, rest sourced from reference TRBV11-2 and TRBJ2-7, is EAGVAQSPRYKIIEKRQSVAFWCNPISGHATLYWYQQILGQGPKLLIQFQNNGVVDDSQLPKDRFSAERLKGVDSTLKIQPAKLEDSAVYLCASSLDGGLALGQYFGPGTRLTVT.

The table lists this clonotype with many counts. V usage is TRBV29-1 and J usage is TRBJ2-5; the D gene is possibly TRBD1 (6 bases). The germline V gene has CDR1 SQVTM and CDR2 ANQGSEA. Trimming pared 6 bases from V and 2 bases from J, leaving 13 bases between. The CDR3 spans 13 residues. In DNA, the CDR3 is TGCAGCGTCGAGACAGGTGGGCAAGAGACCCAGTACTTC. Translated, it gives CSVETGGQETQYF.

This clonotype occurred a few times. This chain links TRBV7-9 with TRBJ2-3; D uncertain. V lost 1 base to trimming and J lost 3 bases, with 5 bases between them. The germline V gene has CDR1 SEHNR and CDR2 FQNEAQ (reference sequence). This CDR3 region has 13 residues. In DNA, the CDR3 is TGTGCCAGCAGCTTAGGTTTAACAGATACGCAGTATTTT. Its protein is CASSLGLTDTQYF.

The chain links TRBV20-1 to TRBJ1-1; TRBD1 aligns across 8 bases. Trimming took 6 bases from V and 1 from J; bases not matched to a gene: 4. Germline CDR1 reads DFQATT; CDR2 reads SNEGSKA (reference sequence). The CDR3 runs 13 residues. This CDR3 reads CSANTGGNTEAFF. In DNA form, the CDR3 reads TGCAGTGCAAATACAGGGGGGAACACTGAAGCTTTCTTT.

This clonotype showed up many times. The CDR3 DNA reads TGCAGTGCTAGAGAGACAGGTTCCTACGAGCAGTACTTC. As protein: CSARETGSYEQYF. The chain has TRBV20-1 and TRBJ2-7, with a possible D match to TRBD1 (6 bases). CDR3 length: 13 residues. Germline V lookup: CDR1 DFQATT, CDR2 SNEGSKA (reference sequence). The ends were cut back, 0 bases at V and 1 base at J, with 7 bases in the middle.

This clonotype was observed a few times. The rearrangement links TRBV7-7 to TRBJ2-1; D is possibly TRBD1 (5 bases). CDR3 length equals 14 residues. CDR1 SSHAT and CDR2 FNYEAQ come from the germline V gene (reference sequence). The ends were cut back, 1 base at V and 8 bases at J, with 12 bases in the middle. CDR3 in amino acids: CASSLVQGGDEQFF. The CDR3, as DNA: TGTGCCAGCAGCTTAGTGCAGGGTGGCGATGAGCAGTTCTTC.

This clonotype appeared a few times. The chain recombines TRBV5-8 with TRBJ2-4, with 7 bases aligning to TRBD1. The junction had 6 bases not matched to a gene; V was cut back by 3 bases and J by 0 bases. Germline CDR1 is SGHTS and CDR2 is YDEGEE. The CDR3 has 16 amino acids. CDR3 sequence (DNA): TGTGCCAGCAGCTCAGGGACAGCTTTAGCCAAAAACATTCAGTACTTC. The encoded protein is CASSSGTALAKNIQYF.

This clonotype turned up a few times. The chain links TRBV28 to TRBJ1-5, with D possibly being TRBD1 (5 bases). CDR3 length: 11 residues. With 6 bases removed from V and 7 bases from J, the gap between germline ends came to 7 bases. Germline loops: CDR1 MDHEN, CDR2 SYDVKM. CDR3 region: CASRSGQPQHF. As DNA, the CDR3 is TGTGCCAGCAGATCAGGGCAGCCCCAGCATTTT.

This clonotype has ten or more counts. The CDR3 DNA is TGTGCCAGCAGTTTAAGGAATCAGGGGAACACCGGGGAGCTGTTTTTT. Its protein is CASSLRNQGNTGELFF. This chain links TRBV27 with TRBJ2-2; the D gene is possibly TRBD1 (5 bases). CDR3 size: 16 residues. Germline-derived CDR1 and CDR2 are MNHEY and SMNVEV (reference sequence). With 2 bases removed from V and 1 base from J, the gap between germline ends came to 11 bases.

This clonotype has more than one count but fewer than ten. CDR3 nucleotide sequence: TGTGCCAGCAGCCAAGAGGACACCGGGGAGCTGTTTTTT. Translating it yields CASSQEDTGELFF. The chain carries TRBV3-1 and TRBJ2-2; D is uncertain. Between the trimmed V and J ends, which lost 0 bases and 3 bases, there was a span of 2 bases. Germline loops: CDR1 LGHDT, CDR2 YNNKEL (reference sequence). The CDR3 has 13 amino acids. The full variable domain, its missing parts supplied by reference TRBV3-1 and TRBJ2-2, is DTAVSQTPKYLVTQMGNDKSIKCEQNLGHDTMYWYKQDSKKFLKIMFSYNNKELIINETVPNRFSPKSPDKAHLNLHINSLELGDSAVYFCASSQEDTGELFFGEGSRLTVL.

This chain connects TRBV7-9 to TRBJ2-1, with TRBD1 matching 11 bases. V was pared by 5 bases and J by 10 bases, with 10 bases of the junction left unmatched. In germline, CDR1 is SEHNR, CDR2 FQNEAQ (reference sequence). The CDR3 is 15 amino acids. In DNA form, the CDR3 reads TGTGCCAGCAGCCTCGGACAGGGGGCCCAGGGGGAGCAGTTCTTC. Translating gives CASSLGQGAQGEQFF.

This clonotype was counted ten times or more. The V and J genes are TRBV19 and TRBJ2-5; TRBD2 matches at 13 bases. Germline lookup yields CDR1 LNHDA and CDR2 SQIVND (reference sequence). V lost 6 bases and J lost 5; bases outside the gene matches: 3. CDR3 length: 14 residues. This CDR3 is CASRRTSGGETQYF. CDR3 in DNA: TGTGCCAGTAGGAGGACTAGCGGGGGCGAGACCCAGTACTTC. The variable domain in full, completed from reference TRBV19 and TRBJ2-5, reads DGGITQSPKYLFRKEGQNVTLSCEQNLNHDAMYWYRQDPGQGLRLIYYSQIVNDFQKGDIAEGYSVSREKKESFPLTVTSAQKNPTAFYLCASRRTSGGETQYFGPGTRLLVL.

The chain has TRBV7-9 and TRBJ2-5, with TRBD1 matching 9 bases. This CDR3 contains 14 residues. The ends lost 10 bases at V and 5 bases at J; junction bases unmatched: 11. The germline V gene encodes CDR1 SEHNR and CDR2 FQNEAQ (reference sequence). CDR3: CATRTGENWETQYF. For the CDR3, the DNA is TGTGCCACTCGGACAGGGGAAAATTGGGAGACCCAGTACTTC.

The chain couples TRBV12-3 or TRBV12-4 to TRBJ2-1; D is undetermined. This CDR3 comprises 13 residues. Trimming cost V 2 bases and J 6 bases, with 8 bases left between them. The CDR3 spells CASSLPWPNEQFF. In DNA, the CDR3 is TGTGCCAGCAGTTTACCTTGGCCCAATGAGCAGTTCTTC.

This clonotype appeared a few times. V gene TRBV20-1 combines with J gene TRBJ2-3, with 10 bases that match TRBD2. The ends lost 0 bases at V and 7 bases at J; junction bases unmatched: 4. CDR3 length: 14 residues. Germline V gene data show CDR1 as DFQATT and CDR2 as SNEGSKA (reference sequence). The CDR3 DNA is TGCAGTGCTAGAGATCTTAGCGGGGGGAATACGCAGTATTTT. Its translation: CSARDLSGGNTQYF.

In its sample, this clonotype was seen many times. CDR3 loop: CASRPTPSSYGYTF. As DNA, the CDR3 is TGTGCCAGCCGCCCTACCCCCTCAAGCTATGGCTACACCTTC. The rearrangement joins TRBV2 to TRBJ1-2, with D uncertain. The germline V gene has CDR1 SNHLY and CDR2 FYNNEI. CDR3 length equals 14 residues. V dropped 8 bases and J dropped 4 bases, with 17 bases sitting between them. Full variable domain (missing parts from reference TRBV2 and TRBJ1-2): EPEVTQTPSHQVTQMGQEVILRCVPISNHLYFYWYRQILGQKVEFLVSFYNNEISEKSEIFDDQFSVERPDGSNFTLKIRSTKLEDSAMYFCASRPTPSSYGYTFGSGTRLTVV.

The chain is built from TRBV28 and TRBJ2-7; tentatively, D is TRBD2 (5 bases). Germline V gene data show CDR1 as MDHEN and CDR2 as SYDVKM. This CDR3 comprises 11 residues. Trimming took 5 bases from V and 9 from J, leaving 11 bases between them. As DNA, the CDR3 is TGTGCCAGCAGTACGACCCGGGGGCAGTACTTC. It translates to CASSTTRGQYF.

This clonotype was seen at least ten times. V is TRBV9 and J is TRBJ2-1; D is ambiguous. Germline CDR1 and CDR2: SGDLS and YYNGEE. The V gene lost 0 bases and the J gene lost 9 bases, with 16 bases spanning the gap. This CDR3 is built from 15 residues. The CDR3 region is CASSVAPHSGVEQFF. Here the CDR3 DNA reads TGTGCCAGCAGCGTAGCTCCCCATTCGGGTGTTGAGCAGTTCTTC. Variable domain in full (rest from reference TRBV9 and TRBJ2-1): DSGVTQTPKHLITATGQRVTLRCSPRSGDLSVYWYQQSLDQGLQFLIQYYNGEERAKGNILERFSAQQFPDLHSELNLSSLELGDSALYFCASSVAPHSGVEQFFGPGTRLTVL.

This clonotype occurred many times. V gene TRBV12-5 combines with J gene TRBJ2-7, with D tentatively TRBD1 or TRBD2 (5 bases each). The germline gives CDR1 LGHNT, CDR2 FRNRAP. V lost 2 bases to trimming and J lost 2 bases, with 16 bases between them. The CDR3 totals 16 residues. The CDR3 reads CASGLMPRDPTYEQYF. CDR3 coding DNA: TGTGCTAGTGGTTTGATGCCCCGGGACCCAACCTACGAGCAGTACTTC.

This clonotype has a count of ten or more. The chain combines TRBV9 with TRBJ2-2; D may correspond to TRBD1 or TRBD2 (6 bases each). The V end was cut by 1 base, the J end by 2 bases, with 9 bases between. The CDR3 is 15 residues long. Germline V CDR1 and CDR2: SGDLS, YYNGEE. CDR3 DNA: TGTGCCAGCAGCGTACGGGGGCGAAACACCGGGGAGCTGTTTTTT. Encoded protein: CASSVRGRNTGELFF.

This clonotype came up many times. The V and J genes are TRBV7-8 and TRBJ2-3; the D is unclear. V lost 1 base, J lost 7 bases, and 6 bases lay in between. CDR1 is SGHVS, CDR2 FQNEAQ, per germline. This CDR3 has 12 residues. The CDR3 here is CASSLVFHTQYF. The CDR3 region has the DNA TGTGCCAGCAGCTTAGTGTTCCATACGCAGTATTTT.

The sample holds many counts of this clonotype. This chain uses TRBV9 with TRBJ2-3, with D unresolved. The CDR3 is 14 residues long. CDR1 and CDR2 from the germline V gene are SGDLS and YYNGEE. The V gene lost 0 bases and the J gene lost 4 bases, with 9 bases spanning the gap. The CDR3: CASSVGVNSDTQYF. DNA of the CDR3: TGTGCCAGCAGCGTAGGGGTAAACTCAGATACGCAGTATTTT.

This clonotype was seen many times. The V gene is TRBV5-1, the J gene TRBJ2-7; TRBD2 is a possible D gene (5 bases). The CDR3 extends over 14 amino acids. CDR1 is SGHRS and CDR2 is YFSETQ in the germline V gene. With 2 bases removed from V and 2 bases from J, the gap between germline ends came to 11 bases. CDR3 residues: CASSFEGSTYEQYF. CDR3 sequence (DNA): TGCGCCAGCAGCTTTGAGGGATCGACCTACGAGCAGTACTTC.

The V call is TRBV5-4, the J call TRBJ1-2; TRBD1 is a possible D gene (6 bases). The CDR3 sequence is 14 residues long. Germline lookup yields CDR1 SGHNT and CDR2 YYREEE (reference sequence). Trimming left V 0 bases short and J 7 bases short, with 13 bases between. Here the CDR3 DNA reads TGTGCCAGCAGCTTGGTAACAGGGAGCGGTGGCTACACCTTC. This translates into CASSLVTGSGGYTF.

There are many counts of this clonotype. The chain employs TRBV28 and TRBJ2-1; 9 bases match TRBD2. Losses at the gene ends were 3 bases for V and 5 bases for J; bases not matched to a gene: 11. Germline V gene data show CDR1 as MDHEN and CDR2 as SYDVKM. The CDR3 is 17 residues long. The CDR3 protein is CASSFGGRDVRDNEQFF. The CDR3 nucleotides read TGTGCCAGCAGTTTTGGCGGGAGGGACGTAAGGGACAATGAGCAGTTCTTC.

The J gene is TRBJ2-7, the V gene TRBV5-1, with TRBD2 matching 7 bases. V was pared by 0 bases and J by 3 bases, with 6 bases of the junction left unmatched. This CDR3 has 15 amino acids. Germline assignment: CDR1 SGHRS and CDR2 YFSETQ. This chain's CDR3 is CASSLGPSGYYEQYF. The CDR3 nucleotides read TGCGCCAGCAGCTTGGGCCCTAGCGGATACTACGAGCAGTACTTC.

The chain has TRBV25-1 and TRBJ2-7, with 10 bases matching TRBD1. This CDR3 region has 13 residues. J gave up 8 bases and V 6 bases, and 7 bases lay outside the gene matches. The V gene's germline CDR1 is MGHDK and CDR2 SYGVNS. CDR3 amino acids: CASRGTGASQQYF. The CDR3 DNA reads TGTGCCAGCAGGGGGACAGGGGCCTCCCAGCAGTACTTC.

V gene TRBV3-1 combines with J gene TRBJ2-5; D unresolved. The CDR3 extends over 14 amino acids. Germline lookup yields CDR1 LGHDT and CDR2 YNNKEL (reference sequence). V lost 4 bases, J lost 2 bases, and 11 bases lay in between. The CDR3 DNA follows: TGTGCCAGCAGCCGCCCGGCTCCGCAAGAGACCCAGTACTTC. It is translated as CASSRPAPQETQYF.